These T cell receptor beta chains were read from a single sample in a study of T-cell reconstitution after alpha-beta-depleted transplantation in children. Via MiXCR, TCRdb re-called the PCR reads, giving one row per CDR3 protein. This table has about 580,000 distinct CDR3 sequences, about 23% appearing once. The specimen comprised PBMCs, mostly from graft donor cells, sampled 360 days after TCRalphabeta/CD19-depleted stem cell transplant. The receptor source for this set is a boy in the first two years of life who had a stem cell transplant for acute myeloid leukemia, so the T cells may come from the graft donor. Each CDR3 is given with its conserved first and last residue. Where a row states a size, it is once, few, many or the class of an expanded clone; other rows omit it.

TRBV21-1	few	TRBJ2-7	CASSAPGQGALEQYF
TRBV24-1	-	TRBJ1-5	CATSGGYSNQPQHF
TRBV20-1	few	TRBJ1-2	CSASAQGRHYGYTF
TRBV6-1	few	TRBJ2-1	CASTSQAVGGEQFF
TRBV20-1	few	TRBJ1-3	CSARPSRGLRENTIYF
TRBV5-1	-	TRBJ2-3	CASSFGGVHTDTQYF
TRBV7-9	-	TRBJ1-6	CASSSRAGTDNSPLHF
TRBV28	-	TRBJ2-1	CASSLFRVHEQFF
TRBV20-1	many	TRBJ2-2	CSASAGNVNTGELFF
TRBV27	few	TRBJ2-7	CASSPGISLGGYYEQYF
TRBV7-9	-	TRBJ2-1	CASSLWDRSYNEQFF
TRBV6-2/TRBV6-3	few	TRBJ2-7	CASSYGTSGVVYEQYF
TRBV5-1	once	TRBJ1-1	CASSRPGDTEAFF
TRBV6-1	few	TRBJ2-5	CASSEAGAGQETQYF
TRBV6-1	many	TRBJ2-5	CASSEGETSGGAWETQYF
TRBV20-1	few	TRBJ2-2	CCARDLRTSGSGELFF
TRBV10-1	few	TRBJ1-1	CASSERGGRTEAFF
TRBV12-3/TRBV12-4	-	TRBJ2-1	CASSLLAGNEQFF
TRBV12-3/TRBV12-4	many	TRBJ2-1	CASSLALYNEQFF
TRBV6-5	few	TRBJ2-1	CASRDIFNEQFF
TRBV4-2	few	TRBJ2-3	CASSTGETSGGPTDTQYF
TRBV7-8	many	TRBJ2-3	CASSLGTSGGGPTDTQYF
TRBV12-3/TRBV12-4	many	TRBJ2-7	CASSLWAYEQYF
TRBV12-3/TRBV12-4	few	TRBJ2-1	CASSFPGQYYNEQFF
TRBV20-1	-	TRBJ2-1	CCVRAVLAGGLNEQFF
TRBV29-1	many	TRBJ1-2	CSVEVQTNYGYTF
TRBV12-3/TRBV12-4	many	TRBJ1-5	CASSFGGGQPQHF
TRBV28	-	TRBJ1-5	CASSEKRQPQHF
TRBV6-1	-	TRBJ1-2	CASSERQGYGYTF
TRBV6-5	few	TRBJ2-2	CASSYSHDSTGELFF
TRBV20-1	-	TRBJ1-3	CSAPGTAGNTIYF
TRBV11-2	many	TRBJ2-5	CASSYQGLAAGREETQYF
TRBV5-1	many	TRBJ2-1	CASSLVGGWGDEQFF
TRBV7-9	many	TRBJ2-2	CASSPGTYTGELFF
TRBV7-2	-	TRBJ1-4	CASSLRQNEKLFF
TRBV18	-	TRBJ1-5	CASSPEIDQPQHF
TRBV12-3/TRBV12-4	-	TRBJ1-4	CASSWNRLNEKLFF
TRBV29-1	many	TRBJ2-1	CSVGRGGQYNEQFF
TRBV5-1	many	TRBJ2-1	CASSPRQGGAGEQFF
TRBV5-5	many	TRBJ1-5	CASSLGGGYSNQPQHF
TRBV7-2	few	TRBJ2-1	CASRVLYRAQRNNEQFF
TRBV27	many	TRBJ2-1	CATRAYSEQFF
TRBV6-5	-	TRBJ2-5	CASSYILDPRETQYF